These 9 T cell receptor beta chains share one sample of origin, sequenced in a study of shared clonotypes between healthy human individuals. Only in-frame clones appear in the TCRdb table, and some are missing; sequencing was by immunoSEQ multiplex PCR. The sample has over 2 million clones, about nine tenths seen once. Sequenced: naive CD4+ T cells from PBMCs. The subset: CD45RA+ positively selected. These receptors came from a man between 18 and 29 years old in good health. Some clones in this sample may be carry-over from other donors' samples.

The gene calls are TRBV7-8 and TRBJ2-7; no reliable D call. CDR1 is SGHVS and CDR2 is FQNEAQ in the germline V gene. This CDR3 has 13 amino acids. V lost 6 bases and J 10 bases, leaving 19 bases between the germline ends. This CDR3 is CASRETYLKNQYF. CDR3 DNA: TGTGCCAGCAGAGAGACCTACCTTAAGAACCAGTACTTC.

The chain employs TRBV11-1 and TRBJ2-7; 7 bases match TRBD1. Germline CDR1 is SGHAT and CDR2 is FQDESV (reference sequence). The V gene end was trimmed by 5 bases and the J gene end by 10 bases; junction bases not matched to a gene: 14. The CDR3 extends over 14 amino acids. The DNA of the CDR3 is TGTGCCAGCAGCCCCCCGACGGACAGGCTGCTCCAGTACTTC. This gives the protein CASSPPTDRLLQYF.

With respect to this clone: This CDR3 is also generated by other DNA sequences in the sample. The J gene is TRBJ1-3, the V gene TRBV5-6, with D hard to call. The ends were cut back, 0 bases at V and 0 bases at J, with 7 bases in the middle. Looked up from germline, CDR1 is SGHDT and CDR2 is YYEEEE. This CDR3 is built from 15 residues. The CDR3 nucleotides read TGTGCCAGCAGCTTGGGCAGCTCCTCTGGAAACACCATATATTTT. The encoded protein is CASSLGSSSGNTIYF.

The V gene is TRBV30, the J gene TRBJ2-3; D uncertain. In germline, CDR1 is GTSNPN, CDR2 SVGIG (reference sequence). V was shortened by 0 bases and J by 0 bases, with 10 bases between the two germline ends. This CDR3 spans 15 amino acids. CDR3 bases: TGTGCCTGGAGTGTAGGGTCGGCTAGCACAGATACGCAGTATTTT. It specifies CAWSVGSASTDTQYF.

The V gene is TRBV6-5, the J gene TRBJ2-3; 7 nucleotides match TRBD2. Trimming took 6 bases from V and 4 from J; bases not matched to a gene: 7. The CDR3 sequence is 14 residues long. CDR1 is MNHEY, CDR2 SVGAGI, per germline. The CDR3 bases are TGTGCCAGCAGGACCTGGCGGGAGCCAGATACGCAGTATTTT. Translating gives CASRTWREPDTQYF.

The rearrangement links TRBV30 to TRBJ2-2; D gene ambiguous. Trimming removed 2 bases from V and 6 bases from J, with 13 bases in between. The CDR3 contains 14 residues. Germline assignment: CDR1 GTSNPN and CDR2 SVGIG (reference sequence). The CDR3 sequence: CAWSKPAFAGELFF. The CDR3 DNA follows: TGTGCCTGGAGTAAACCAGCCTTCGCCGGGGAGCTGTTTTTT.

Details on this clone: The junction shows a germline mismatch at one end, possibly a read error. The chain recombines TRBV5-1 with TRBJ2-7; 12 nucleotides match TRBD1. This CDR3 is built from 14 residues. Germline CDR1 is SGHRS and CDR2 is YFSETQ. Here the CDR3 reads CASSLAGTGGEQHF. The CDR3 bases are TGCGCCAGCAGCTTGGCCGGGACAGGGGGCGAACAGCACTTC.

The chain uses TRBV28 and TRBJ2-2, with 14 bases matching TRBD2. The J segment lost 3 bases and the V segment lost 6 bases, leaving 6 bases of the junction unmatched. The CDR3 runs to 17 residues. Germline V gene data show CDR1 as MDHEN and CDR2 as SYDVKM. The CDR3 DNA follows: TGTGCCAGCAGGGAGACTAGCGGGAGGGCCGACACCGGGGAGCTGTTTTTT. As protein: CASRETSGRADTGELFF.

The chain is built from TRBV5-6 and TRBJ1-2; 7 positions agree with TRBD1. Per the germline V gene, CDR1 is SGHDT and CDR2 is YYEEEE. The CDR3 has 17 amino acids. With V trimmed by 4 bases and J by 5 bases, 17 bases remained unmatched. The CDR3 loop reads CASSQRSGTEFFYGYTF. In DNA form, the CDR3 reads TGTGCCAGCAGCCAACGGTCCGGGACAGAGTTTTTTTATGGCTACACCTTC. The whole variable domain, remainder taken from reference TRBV5-6 and TRBJ1-2, is DAGVTQSPTHLIKTRGQQVTLRCSPKSGHDTVSWYQQALGQGPQFIFQYYEEEERQRGNFPDRFSGHQFPNYSSELNVNALLLGDSALYLCASSQRSGTEFFYGYTFGSGTRLTVV.